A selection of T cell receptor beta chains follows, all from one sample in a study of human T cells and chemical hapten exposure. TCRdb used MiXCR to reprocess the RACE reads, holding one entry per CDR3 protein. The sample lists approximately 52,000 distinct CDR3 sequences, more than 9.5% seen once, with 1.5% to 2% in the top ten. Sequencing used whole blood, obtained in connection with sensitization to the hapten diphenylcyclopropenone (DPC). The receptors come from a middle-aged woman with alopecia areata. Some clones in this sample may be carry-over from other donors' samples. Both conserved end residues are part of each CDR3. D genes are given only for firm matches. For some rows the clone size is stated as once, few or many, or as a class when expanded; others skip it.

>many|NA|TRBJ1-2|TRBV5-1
CASRPDPSNNYGYTF
TGCGCCAGCAGACCCGACCCCTCTAATAACTATGGCTACACCTTC
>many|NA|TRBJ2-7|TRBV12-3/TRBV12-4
CASRTSGFSYEQYF
TGTGCCAGCAGGACCTCAGGGTTCTCCTACGAGCAGTACTTC
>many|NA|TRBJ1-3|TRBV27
CASSSKNLGVGGNTIYF
TGTGCCAGCAGCTCCAAGAATCTGGGGGTTGGTGGAAACACCATATATTTT
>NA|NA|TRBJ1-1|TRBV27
CASSNPPEAFF
TGTGCCAGCAGCAACCCCCCGGAAGCTTTCTTT
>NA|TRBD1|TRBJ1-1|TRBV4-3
CASSQERTGATEAFF
TGCGCCAGCAGCCAAGAACGCACAGGGGCCACTGAAGCTTTCTTT
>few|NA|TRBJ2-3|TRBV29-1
CSVSENTDTQYF
TGCAGCGTTTCAGAAAACACAGATACGCAGTATTTT
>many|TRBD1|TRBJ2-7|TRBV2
CASIGTGGSYEQYF
TGTGCCAGCATCGGGACAGGGGGTTCCTACGAGCAGTACTTC
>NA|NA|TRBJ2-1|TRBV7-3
CASSLFSGVMNNEQFF
TGTGCCAGCAGCTTATTCTCCGGGGTCATGAACAATGAGCAGTTCTTC
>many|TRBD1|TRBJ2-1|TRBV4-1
CASSHPDRAAEFF
TGCGCCAGCAGCCACCCGGACAGGGCGGCAGAGTTCTTC
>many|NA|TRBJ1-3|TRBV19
CASITPYGSAAGNTIYF
TGTGCCAGTATCACCCCCTACGGGAGTGCGGCTGGAAACACCATATATTTT
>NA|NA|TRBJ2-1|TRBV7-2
CASSSPPGGRSNEQFF
TGTGCCAGCAGCTCACCCCCGGGGGGCCGTTCCAATGAGCAGTTCTTC
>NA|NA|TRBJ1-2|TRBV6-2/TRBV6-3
CASSYSTGSQAPILNYGYTF
TGTGCCAGCAGTTACTCGACAGGTTCACAGGCTCCCATCCTTAACTATGGCTACACCTTC
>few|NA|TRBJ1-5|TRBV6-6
CASRSRDFGRLAPQHF
TGTGCCAGCAGGTCCCGGGACTTTGGACGGTTGGCGCCCCAGCATTTT
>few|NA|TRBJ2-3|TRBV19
CASTLQGTSTDTQYF
TGTGCCAGTACCTTACAGGGTACAAGCACAGATACGCAGTATTTT
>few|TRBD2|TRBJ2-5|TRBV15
CATSRDASGGRGLEETQYF
TGTGCCACCAGCAGAGATGCTAGCGGGGGCAGGGGCTTGGAAGAGACCCAGTACTTC
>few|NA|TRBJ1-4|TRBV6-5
CASSYRAGEEKLFF
TGTGCCAGCAGTTACCGGGCAGGGGAAGAAAAACTGTTTTTT
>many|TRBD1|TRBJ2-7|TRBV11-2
CASSLNPGQVYEQYF
TGTGCCAGCAGCTTAAACCCGGGACAGGTCTACGAGCAGTACTTC
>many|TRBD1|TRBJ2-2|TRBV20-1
CSARPLGQGNGELFF
TGCAGTGCTAGACCCTTGGGACAGGGAAACGGGGAGCTGTTTTTT
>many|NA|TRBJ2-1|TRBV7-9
CASSLVRNSYNEQFF
TGTGCCAGCAGCCTAGTACGGAACTCCTACAATGAGCAGTTCTTC
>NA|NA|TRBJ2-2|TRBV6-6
CASSRPPPVRTGELFF
TGTGCCAGCAGTCGCCCACCCCCTGTTCGCACCGGGGAGCTGTTTTTT
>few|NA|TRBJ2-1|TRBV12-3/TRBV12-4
CASSSRGGRSYNEQFF
TGTGCCAGCAGTTCTAGGGGGGGGCGCTCCTACAATGAGCAGTTCTTC
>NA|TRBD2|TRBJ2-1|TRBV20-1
CSARDPTTSGSYNEQFF
TGCAGTGCTAGAGACCCTACGACTAGCGGGTCCTACAATGAGCAGTTCTTC
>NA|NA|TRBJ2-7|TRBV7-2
CASSSNGLVYEQYF
TGTGCCAGCAGCTCTAATGGACTGGTCTACGAGCAGTACTTC